This T cell receptor (beta chain) came from a study of glioma-infiltrating T cells. Amplification of TCR alpha and beta CDR3 regions from RNA used iRepertoire nested multiplex PCR. TCRdb analysed the multiplex PCR reads with MiXCR anew, one entry per CDR3 protein. In the table there are around 120,000 distinct CDR3 sequences, 24% of which are singletons. This clonotype has a count of ten or more. The germline V gene has CDR1 DFQATT and CDR2 SNEGSKA (reference sequence). V shed 1 base and J shed 7 bases, with 17 bases lying between them. CDR3 length equals 15 residues. V is TRBV20-1 and J is TRBJ2-1; tentatively, D is TRBD1 or TRBD2 (5 bases each). The sequenced sample was glioma tissue, nonneoplastic brain tissue, or PBMCs (not recorded which). The receptor's source is a human donor with low-grade glioma or glioblastoma, undergoing nonglioma brain surgery, or in good health (not recorded which). CDR3 region: CSARAGTIILNEQFF. The CDR3 region has the DNA TGCAGTGCTAGAGCTGGGACCATTATCCTGAATGAGCAGTTCTTC.